The 30 T cell receptor beta chains below come from one sample, sequenced in a study of shared clonotypes between healthy human individuals (dated by TCRdb to 2018 to 2020). Libraries were prepared through the immunoSEQ multiplex PCR assay. The source is immuneACCESS, and TCRdb retained only in-frame sequences with V and J called. Part of the clones is not carried over; for the studies checked, unresolved V genes explain less than half of this, and the remainder is unexplained. The sample table holds roughly 530,000 clones, of which 90% to 97% were seen once. The biggest ten clones account for roughly 0.06% of the sample. Sequencing was done on a sample of naive CD4+ T cells sorted from blood. In the paper's terms, the cell subset or site label means: CD45RA+ positively selected. The source of these receptors is a woman between 25 and 40 years old in good health.

The V and J genes are TRBV7-9 and TRBJ1-1; 8 bases map to TRBD1. The length of the CDR3 is 13 residues. Germline V gene lookup returns CDR1 SEHNR and CDR2 FQNEAQ (reference sequence). The trim removed 5 bases at V and 9 bases at J, leaving 8 bases unmatched. The CDR3 bases are TGTGCCAGCAGCCCCGGACAGGGCTTACAAGCTTTCTTT. Translating gives CASSPGQGLQAFF. Combining the CDR3 with reference TRBV7-9 and TRBJ1-1 gives the whole variable domain DTGVSQNPRHKITKRGQNVTFRCDPISEHNRLYWYRQTLGQGPEFLTYFQNEAQLEKSRLLSDRFSAERPKGSFSTLEIQRTEQGDSAMYLCASSPGQGLQAFFGQGTRLTVV.

DNA for the CDR3: TGTGCCAGCAGCTTAGGGGAGGGCCTAGCCAAAAACATTCAGTACTTC. Protein sequence: CASSLGEGLAKNIQYF. The rearrangement links TRBV7-9 to TRBJ2-4, with TRBD2 matching over 7 bases. The CDR3 loop spans 16 amino acids. Trimming took 1 base from V and 0 from J; bases not matched to a gene: 3. The germline V gene encodes CDR1 SEHNR and CDR2 FQNEAQ (reference sequence). The whole variable domain, filled in from reference TRBV7-9 and TRBJ2-4, reads DTGVSQNPRHKITKRGQNVTFRCDPISEHNRLYWYRQTLGQGPEFLTYFQNEAQLEKSRLLSDRFSAERPKGSFSTLEIQRTEQGDSAMYLCASSLGEGLAKNIQYFGAGTRLSVL.

V gene TRBV7-9 combines with J gene TRBJ1-2, with 7 bases aligning to TRBD1. CDR1 and CDR2 from the germline V gene are SEHNR and FQNEAQ (reference sequence). V was clipped by 3 bases and J by 5 bases; unmatched bases: 6. The CDR3 spans 14 residues. The CDR3 is CASSFGDRVYGYTF. The CDR3 DNA follows: TGTGCCAGCAGCTTTGGGGACAGAGTTTATGGCTACACCTTC.

For this clone: Other DNA sequences from this sample encode an identical CDR3 as well. The V gene is TRBV2, the J gene TRBJ2-5, with no clear D. The DNA end is more similar to TRBJ2-7, so the J call may be wrong. Germline CDR1 is SNHLY and CDR2 is FYNNEI. This CDR3 spans 11 amino acids. In DNA form, the CDR3 reads TGTGCCAGCAGTGTTAGCTACGAGCAGTACTTC. This codes for CASSVSYEQYF.

The chain links TRBV5-1 to TRBJ2-7; no reliable D call. The germline gives CDR1 SGHRS, CDR2 YFSETQ. The CDR3 covers 14 residues. Trimming removed 0 bases from V and 2 bases from J, with 9 bases in between. CDR3 in amino acids: CASSLGLRTYEQYF. The CDR3 DNA reads as TGCGCCAGCAGCTTGGGACTGCGTACCTACGAGCAGTACTTC.

The chain combines TRBV7-2 with TRBJ2-7; D remains ambiguous. Trimming took off 5 bases at V and 6 bases at J, with 14 bases between the two ends. CDR3 length: 13 amino acids. In germline, CDR1 is SGHTA, CDR2 FQGNSA. The CDR3 bases are TGTGCCAGCAGCCCTGGGCGCTCAGGCGAGCAGTACTTC. As protein: CASSPGRSGEQYF.

The CDR3 protein is CAISEGYGSSYEQYF. The CDR3 region has the DNA TGTGCCATCAGTGAGGGATACGGAAGCTCCTACGAGCAGTACTTC. The rearrangement uses TRBV10-3 and TRBJ2-7, with D uncertain. CDR3 size: 15 residues. The V gene lost 2 bases and the J gene lost 0 bases, with 11 bases spanning the gap. Per germline, CDR1 ENHRY and CDR2 SYGVKD.

V usage is TRBV28 and J usage is TRBJ2-7; TRBD2 agrees at 7 bases. Germline CDR1 reads MDHEN; CDR2 reads SYDVKM. CDR3 length: 14 residues. V gave up 5 bases and J gave up 0 bases; unmatched junction bases: 4. The chain's CDR3 is CASSLRTSSYEQYF. The CDR3, as DNA: TGTGCCAGCAGTCTCCGGACTAGCTCCTACGAGCAGTACTTC.

The chain employs TRBV18 and TRBJ1-1, with 9 bases that match TRBD1. V dropped 5 bases and J dropped 2; count of bases not matched to a gene: 3. Looked up from germline, CDR1 is KGHSH and CDR2 is LQKENI. The CDR3 is 14 amino acids. CDR3 sequence: CASSRDRANTEAFF. The CDR3 region has the DNA TGTGCCAGCTCAAGGGACAGGGCCAACACTGAAGCTTTCTTT.

As to this clone: The junction departs from germline at one end; a sequencing error may be responsible. Other DNA sequences in this specimen translate into the identical CDR3. This chain links TRBV5-1 with TRBJ1-4; maybe TRBD1 (5 bases). The CDR3 extends over 14 amino acids. In germline, CDR1 is SGHRS, CDR2 YFSETQ. The DNA of the CDR3 is TGCGCTAGCAGCTTGGCCGGGGGTGCTGAAAAACTGTTTTTT. Protein sequence: CASSLAGGAEKLFF.

The chain combines TRBV7-8 with TRBJ2-7; perhaps TRBD1 as D (6 bases). The germline V and J ends were trimmed by 5 bases and 4 bases, with 21 bases remaining between them. Germline assignment: CDR1 SGHVS and CDR2 FQNEAQ. The CDR3 is made up of 16 amino acids. The chain's CDR3 is CASSVTGASTTYEQYF. The CDR3 DNA sequence: TGTGCCAGCAGCGTGACAGGAGCTTCTACTACATACGAGCAGTACTTC.

The J gene is TRBJ2-2, the V gene TRBV28, with TRBD2 as a possible D gene (6 bases). V was trimmed by 8 bases and J by 0 bases, leaving 13 bases between them. This CDR3 region has 15 residues. Germline V gene lookup returns CDR1 MDHEN and CDR2 SYDVKM. The CDR3 here is CASLLGGPNTGELFF. CDR3 coding DNA: TGTGCCAGCCTGTTGGGAGGACCGAACACCGGGGAGCTGTTTTTT.

The rearrangement links TRBV7-2 to TRBJ2-2; 11 bases align to TRBD1. The CDR3 runs 19 residues. CDR1 is SGHTA, CDR2 FQGNSA, per germline. With V trimmed by 3 bases and J by 1 base, 10 bases remained unmatched. The CDR3 coding sequence is TGTGCCAGCAGCTTTTCGGACAGGGGGCCGAACCTGAACACCGGGGAGCTGTTTTTT. Translated, it gives CASSFSDRGPNLNTGELFF.

The rearrangement uses TRBV7-2 and TRBJ1-4; no clear D gene. The CDR3 spans 13 residues. CDR1 is SGHTA, CDR2 FQGNSA, per germline. With 8 bases removed from V and 7 bases from J, the gap between germline ends came to 14 bases. The CDR3 DNA sequence: TGTGCCAGCCGAACCCGGGAGAGTGAAAAACTGTTTTTT. Amino acid sequence: CASRTRESEKLFF. Looking up the rest from reference TRBV7-2 and TRBJ1-4 gives the full variable domain: GAGVSQSPSNKVTEKGKDVELRCDPISGHTALYWYRQSLGQGLEFLIYFQGNSAPDKSGLPSDRFSAERTGGSVSTLTIQRTQQEDSAVYLCASRTRESEKLFFGSGTQLSVL.

For this clone: Different DNA sequences within this sample yield the same CDR3. The rearrangement uses TRBV28 and TRBJ2-7, with D possibly matching TRBD2 (5 bases). The CDR3 runs 13 residues. The germline V and J ends were trimmed by 5 bases and 0 bases, with 8 bases remaining between them. In germline, CDR1 is MDHEN, CDR2 SYDVKM. The CDR3 region has the DNA TGTGCCAGCAGTCCGGGGATCTCCTACGAGCAGTACTTC. Translated, it gives CASSPGISYEQYF.

The rearrangement joins TRBV28 to TRBJ1-3; D gene unclear. CDR1 and CDR2 (germline): MDHEN, SYDVKM. V was cut by 3 bases and J by 8 bases, with 11 bases left in between. The CDR3 has 13 residues. CDR3 amino acids: CASSFDKRDTIYF. The CDR3 nucleotides are TGTGCCAGCAGTTTTGACAAGAGAGACACCATATATTTT. The variable domain in full, completed from reference TRBV28 and TRBJ1-3, reads DVKVTQSSRYLVKRTGEKVFLECVQDMDHENMFWYRQDPGLGLRLIYFSYDVKMKEKGDIPEGYSVSREKKERFSLILESASTNQTSMYLCASSFDKRDTIYFGEGSWLTVV.

The chain couples TRBV2 to TRBJ2-7, with D hard to call. CDR1 and CDR2 from the germline V gene are SNHLY and FYNNEI. The ends were cut back, 6 bases at V and 5 bases at J, with 11 bases in the middle. The CDR3 totals 12 residues. CDR3 loop: CASRGLYHEQYF. Here the CDR3 DNA reads TGTGCCAGCAGAGGGTTATACCACGAGCAGTACTTC.

The V gene is TRBV30, the J gene TRBJ1-1; a possible D gene is TRBD1 (5 bases). The CDR3 sequence is 13 residues long. The germline CDR1 and CDR2 sequences are GTSNPN and SVGIG (reference sequence). Trimming stripped 5 bases from V and 1 base from J, with 11 bases between. CDR3 in DNA: TGTGCCTGGGGGACTCAGTGGAACACTGAAGCTTTCTTT. Encoded protein: CAWGTQWNTEAFF.

The DNA of the CDR3 is TGTGCCAGCAGGGGCGCGGGTAGGACTGAAGCTTTCTTT. Its protein is CASRGAGRTEAFF. This chain joins TRBV6-5 and TRBJ1-1; D gene ambiguous. V was trimmed by 6 bases and J by 5 bases, leaving 13 bases between them. The germline gives CDR1 MNHEY, CDR2 SVGAGI. The CDR3 length is 13 residues.

The V and J genes are TRBV5-5 and TRBJ1-5, with D tentatively TRBD1 (6 bases). Germline CDR1 reads SGHKS; CDR2 reads YYEKEE (reference sequence). Trimming removed 4 bases at V and 2 bases at J, with 19 bases between. CDR3 length: 17 residues. DNA for the CDR3: TGTGCCAGCAGCCTTCTAACCAGGGGCTCAGGCAATCAGCCCCAGCATTTT. It translates to CASSLLTRGSGNQPQHF.

This clone appeared once. The V and J genes are TRBV9 and TRBJ1-1; 7 bases are a match to TRBD1. Germline trimming cut 3 bases from V and 0 bases from J; bases unmatched to any gene: 11. The CDR3 is made up of 17 amino acids. In germline, CDR1 is SGDLS, CDR2 YYNGEE. CDR3 sequence (DNA): TGTGCCAGCAGCGGACACCCGTGGGGACAGTTGAACACTGAAGCTTTCTTT. Its translation: CASSGHPWGQLNTEAFF. The full variable domain, completed using reference TRBV9 and TRBJ1-1, is DSGVTQTPKHLITATGQRVTLRCSPRSGDLSVYWYQQSLDQGLQFLIQYYNGEERAKGNILERFSAQQFPDLHSELNLSSLELGDSALYFCASSGHPWGQLNTEAFFGQGTRLTVV.

The chain has TRBV2 and TRBJ2-6, with D hard to call. V gave up 4 bases and J gave up 3 bases, with 7 bases separating them. Per germline, CDR1 SNHLY and CDR2 FYNNEI. This CDR3 is built from 14 residues. The CDR3 bases are TGTGCCAGCAGTGGGGGTCGTGGGGCCAACGTCCTGACTTTC. Its protein is CASSGGRGANVLTF.

The V call is TRBV28, the J call TRBJ2-7; TRBD1 might be the D (5 bases). The CDR3 spans 14 residues. Between the trimmed V and J ends, which lost 3 bases and 2 bases, there was a span of 11 bases. Germline assignment: CDR1 MDHEN and CDR2 SYDVKM. The CDR3 bases are TGTGCCAGCAGTTTCAGGGAACCCACCTACGAGCAGTACTTC. Its translation: CASSFREPTYEQYF.

Points on this clone: In the same sample, other DNA sequences code for this CDR3. The chain employs TRBV28 and TRBJ2-7; 8 nucleotides agree with TRBD1. The CDR3 sequence is 13 residues long. After removal of 5 bases from V and 3 bases from J, the junction contained 3 bases not matched to a gene. Germline lookup yields CDR1 MDHEN and CDR2 SYDVKM. The CDR3 sequence: CASSPGQGYEQYF. CDR3 nucleotide sequence: TGTGCCAGCAGTCCCGGACAGGGCTACGAGCAGTACTTC.

V usage is TRBV6-1 and J usage is TRBJ2-7, with TRBD1 matching 7 bases. The V segment lost 4 bases and the J segment 1 base; nucleotides outside the gene matches: 7. CDR1 is MNHNS, CDR2 SASEGT, per germline. The CDR3 sequence is 15 residues long. CDR3 sequence reads: CASSVHGTDSYEQYF. CDR3 DNA: TGTGCCAGCAGTGTACACGGGACAGATTCCTACGAGCAGTACTTC.

This chain connects TRBV11-2 to TRBJ1-5, with 7 bases that match TRBD1. Germline values: CDR1 SGHAT, CDR2 FQNNGV. The length of the CDR3 is 15 residues. Trimming at V came to 5 bases and at J to 7 bases, leaving 11 bases not matched to a gene. The CDR3 nucleotides read TGTGCCAGCAGCATATCCGGGACAGTAAGACAGCCCCAGCATTTT. Its protein product is CASSISGTVRQPQHF. The full variable domain, completed using reference TRBV11-2 and TRBJ1-5, is EAGVAQSPRYKIIEKRQSVAFWCNPISGHATLYWYQQILGQGPKLLIQFQNNGVVDDSQLPKDRFSAERLKGVDSTLKIQPAKLEDSAVYLCASSISGTVRQPQHFGDGTRLSIL.

The rearrangement joins TRBV23-1 to TRBJ1-5, with 11 bases lining up with TRBD1. TRBV23-1 is an ORF, with its function uncertain. This CDR3 comprises 22 residues. Trimming took 6 bases from V and 0 from J; bases not matched to a gene: 22. The CDR3, as DNA: TGCGCCAGCAGAGATAGGGGGTTGGATCCGGGACAGGGGGGATATAGCAATCAGCCCCAGCATTTT. Its translation is CASRDRGLDPGQGGYSNQPQHF.

V is TRBV5-1 and J is TRBJ1-1; the D is unclear. Trimming took off 1 base at V and 1 base at J, with 8 bases between the two ends. The CDR3 length is 14 residues. CDR1 is SGHRS, CDR2 YFSETQ, per germline. The CDR3 loop is CASSLKPPNTEAFF. The DNA for the CDR3 is TGCGCCAGCAGCTTGAAACCCCCGAACACTGAAGCTTTCTTT.

The chain employs TRBV10-1 and TRBJ2-4; tentative D call: TRBD2 (5 bases). CDR3 length: 14 amino acids. V was pared by 2 bases and J by 3 bases, with 8 bases between. Germline V lookup: CDR1 WNHNN, CDR2 SYGVQD (reference sequence). CDR3 in amino acids: CASSETRNKNIQYF. For the CDR3, the DNA is TGCGCCAGCAGTGAGACTAGAAACAAAAACATTCAGTACTTC.

J is TRBJ2-1 and V is TRBV19, with TRBD1 as a possible D gene (6 bases). V lost 6 bases and J lost 8, with 20 bases in between. The CDR3 is made up of 15 amino acids. The V gene's germline CDR1 is LNHDA and CDR2 SQIVND (reference sequence). The CDR3 DNA is TGTGCCAGTAGCCCGGGACACCAGTCCTGGCATGAGCAGTTCTTC. Encoded protein: CASSPGHQSWHEQFF.